The 14 T cell receptor beta chains presented below share a single source sample, sequenced in a study of T cells in Graves' hyperthyroidism and ophthalmopathy (dated 2019 in TCRdb). The protocol used for the library was multiplex PCR. Sequencing used an Illumina HiSeq 2000. The TCR beta CDR3 regions were amplified from RNA transcripts. The first round of RT-PCR for the TCR CDR3 was performed with the HTBI primer set and the Qiagen OneStep RT-PCR kit. In TCRdb, the public reads were trimmed at Q25 with fastp and aligned with MiXCR, with productive beta chains retained. Rows with one shared CDR3 protein collapse into an entry with the most common genes and DNA. The sample yields roughly 61,000 distinct CDR3 sequences; around 53% were counted once. The ten largest account for more than 3% of the sample. The sequenced sample was blood. These receptors originate from a woman between 55 and 75 years old with Graves' ophthalmopathy.

There are a few counts of this clonotype. The gene calls are TRBV10-3 and TRBJ2-1; 7 bases are shared with TRBD1. This CDR3 region has 13 residues. Germline CDR1 ENHRY, CDR2 SYGVKD. Trimming cost V 6 bases and J 3 bases; bases outside gene matches: 2. The CDR3 region has the DNA TGTGCCATCAGCCGGACAGGCTACAATGAGCAGTTCTTC. This sequence encodes CAISRTGYNEQFF.

V gene TRBV20-1 combines with J gene TRBJ1-1; D unresolved. The germline V and J ends were trimmed by 5 bases and 1 base, with 11 bases remaining between them. Germline assignment: CDR1 DFQATT and CDR2 SNEGSKA (reference sequence). CDR3 size: 13 residues. CDR3 coding DNA: TGCAGTGCTGGTGGGAAGGGGAACACTGAAGCTTTCTTT. This gives the protein CSAGGKGNTEAFF.

This clonotype was counted once. Germline is not matched at one junction end, which may reflect a read error. J is TRBJ1-2 and V is TRBV25-1; D not resolved. CDR1 is MGHDK, CDR2 SYGVNS, per germline. The CDR3 sequence is 14 residues long. CDR3 sequence: CVSSKCPGNNGYTF. In nucleotides, the CDR3 is TGTGTCAGCAGTAAATGCCCGGGCAACAATGGCTACACCTTC.

This clonotype was seen repeatedly, ten times or more. This chain uses TRBV9 with TRBJ2-3; 8 bases match TRBD1. The CDR3 totals 15 residues. J lost 3 bases, V lost 4 bases, and 7 bases had no gene match. Germline V gene data show CDR1 as SGDLS and CDR2 as YYNGEE. CDR3 bases: TGTGCCAGCAGCTCCCGGGACAGGCCAACAGATACGCAGTATTTT. This encodes CASSSRDRPTDTQYF.

This clonotype was detected many times. The chain couples TRBV2 to TRBJ2-7; no clear D gene. Germline V gene sequence: CDR1 SNHLY, CDR2 FYNNEI. This CDR3 has 14 residues. V lost 3 bases to trimming and J lost 2 bases, with 11 bases between them. The CDR3 nucleotides are TGTGCCAGCAGTGAGTTTGCCGGTGCCTACGAGCAGTACTTC. It encodes CASSEFAGAYEQYF.

The J gene is TRBJ1-2, the V gene TRBV7-3, with D possibly being TRBD1 (5 bases). Trimming pared 5 bases from V and 5 bases from J, leaving 21 bases between. The CDR3 extends over 16 amino acids. Germline CDR1 is SGHTA and CDR2 is FQGTGA. CDR3 residues: CASSLLPGGSVYGYTF. In DNA form, the CDR3 reads TGTGCCAGCAGCCTTCTCCCCGGGGGATCTGTGTATGGCTACACCTTC.

V and J are TRBV20-1 and TRBJ1-5; D uncertain. Germline values: CDR1 DFQATT, CDR2 SNEGSKA (reference sequence). The CDR3 consists of 10 residues. Trimming removed 6 bases from V and 11 bases from J, with 11 bases in between. DNA of the CDR3: TGCAGTGCCCTGAGTGAGACCCAGCATTTT. This translates into CSALSETQHF.

Comment on this clonotype: Because the CDR3 is missing its conserved closing phenylalanine or tryptophan, this is likely a read error. The DNA is omitted, as the CDR3 cannot be located on it reliably, and the CDR3 follows TCRdb's listing. The V and J genes are TRBV7-2 and TRBJ1-1; TRBD1 is taken as the D call from the table, unchecked against the DNA. The CDR3 length is 14 residues, termini included. Germline V gene data show CDR1 as SGHTA and CDR2 as FQGNSA. CDR3: CASSWGPLNTEAFI.

The chain has TRBV15 and TRBJ1-5, with D maybe TRBD1 (6 bases). Germline V gives CDR1 LNHNV, CDR2 YYDKDF (reference sequence). The CDR3 loop spans 21 amino acids. The germline V and J ends were trimmed by 0 bases and 0 bases, with 24 bases remaining between them. This chain's CDR3 is CATSRDLDSVLFLCSNQPQHF. Here the CDR3 DNA reads TGTGCCACCAGCAGAGATCTGGACAGTGTTCTTTTCCTGTGTAGCAATCAGCCCCAGCATTTT.

CDR3 in amino acids: CASSPRGFNQPQHF. The CDR3 region has the DNA TGTGCCAGCAGCCCTCGAGGGTTCAATCAGCCCCAGCATTTT. The chain combines TRBV11-1 with TRBJ1-5, with D uncertain. V was cut by 5 bases and J by 3 bases, with 11 bases left in between. CDR1 SGHAT and CDR2 FQDESV come from the germline V gene (reference sequence). The CDR3 length is 14 residues.

The J gene is TRBJ1-1, the V gene TRBV2, with D maybe TRBD1 (5 bases). Germline loops: CDR1 SNHLY, CDR2 FYNNEI. The CDR3 length is 12 residues. The ends were cut back, 3 bases at V and 12 bases at J, with 14 bases in the middle. The CDR3 protein is CASSDAGEYSFF. The CDR3 DNA follows: TGTGCCAGCAGTGACGCGGGGGAATATTCTTTCTTT.

This chain connects TRBV29-1 to TRBJ2-3; 8 bases match TRBD2. This CDR3 is built from 13 residues. V shed 5 bases and J 11 bases; nucleotides not matched to a gene: 12. Per the germline V gene, CDR1 is SQVTM and CDR2 is ANQGSEA. The CDR3 sequence: CSVQSSGYNEQYF. DNA of the CDR3: TGCAGCGTTCAGTCTAGCGGGTACAATGAGCAGTATTTT.

This chain connects TRBV11-2 to TRBJ2-3; TRBD1 agrees at 8 bases. Trimming removed 2 bases from V and 4 bases from J; junction bases left unmatched: 8. The CDR3 length is 16 residues. CDR1 SGHAT and CDR2 FQNNGV come from the germline V gene. The CDR3 DNA sequence: TGTGCCAGCAGCTTATCTCTAGCAGGGGGCGCAGATACGCAGTATTTT. Encoded protein: CASSLSLAGGADTQYF.

The chain combines TRBV11-2 with TRBJ2-7, with 12 bases matching TRBD2. The germline CDR1 and CDR2 sequences are SGHAT and FQNNGV. The CDR3 covers 14 residues. V shed 6 bases, J shed 7 bases, and the junction held 7 bases outside the gene matches. The CDR3 here is CASSLTSGSWEQYF. CDR3 sequence (DNA): TGTGCCAGCAGTCTGACTAGCGGGAGCTGGGAGCAGTACTTC.